This T cell receptor (beta chain) came from a study of patients and donors after allogeneic stem cell transplantation. The V gene end was trimmed by 3 bases and the J gene end by 2 bases; junction bases not matched to a gene: 15. There are 19 residues in the CDR3. CDR1 and CDR2 from the germline V gene are MGHRA and YSYEKL. TCRdb independently ran MiXCR on the RT-PCR reads; one entry per CDR3 protein. The table has roughly 960,000 distinct CDR3 sequences, over 15% seen once. This receptor was taken from a human donor who was either an allogeneic HSCT recipient or a stem cell or donor lymphocyte infusion donor (not recorded which). It is not recorded whose cells these are; they may come from a transplant donor. Specimen: blood, either unsorted or a sorted T cell fraction (not recorded which). This chain uses TRBV4-1 with TRBJ2-3; 9 bases fit TRBD2. The CDR3 coding sequence is TGCGCCAGCAGCCAGCTAGGGGTGCTAGCGGGGCCTCTCACAGATACGCAGTATTTT. It translates to CASSQLGVLAGPLTDTQYF.